The entry that follows covers one T cell receptor beta chain sequence. Antigen: not known. The data were taken from a study of cytomegalovirus exposure and HLA in healthy donors. Overall study findings and caveats: A later analysis found first-cohort TCR clusters tended to co-occur in the 130 or so validation repertoires.

Germline V CDR1 and CDR2: SEHNR, FQNEAQ (reference sequence). Trimming removed 1 base from V and 1 base from J, with 17 bases in between. The CDR3 covers 18 residues. Measured with immunoSEQ multiplex PCR; TCRdb has only the in-frame clones, and not every one. The sample consists of about 98,000 clones, about 90% of them appearing once. The source material was PBMCs. The chain recombines TRBV7-9 with TRBJ1-5; the D gene is possibly TRBD1 (5 bases). This TCR was recovered from a man younger than 30 in good health and CMV-seropositive. CDR3 DNA sequence: TGTGCCAGCAGCTTAGAGGGGCGTGGGGAAGAGAGCAATCAGCCCCAGCATTTT. It specifies CASSLEGRGEESNQPQHF.